This T cell receptor beta chain is from a study of shared clonotypes between healthy human individuals. Findings and limits, study-wide: Among donors, sharing of clonotypes was expected to be affected by sequencing depth.

The germline V gene encodes CDR1 KGHSH and CDR2 LQKENI. The V segment lost 4 bases and the J segment 7 bases; nucleotides outside the gene matches: 6. The CDR3 contains 14 residues. Details on this clone: Antigen unknown.

Only in-frame clones appear in the TCRdb table, and some are missing; sequencing was by immunoSEQ multiplex PCR. The sample contains about 2.4 million clones, 93% of which appear only once. V gene TRBV18 combines with J gene TRBJ2-7, with 11 bases fitting TRBD2. The sequence derives from a man aged 18 to 30 in good health. Some clones in this sample may be carry-over from other donors' samples. Sequencing was carried out using naive CD4+ T cells from PBMCs. Subset indicated: CD45RA+ positively selected. The CDR3, as DNA: TGTGCCAGCTCACGTAGCGGGAGGGCCGAAGAGCAGTACTTC. Translation: CASSRSGRAEEQYF. The variable domain in full, with the rest retrieved from reference TRBV18 and TRBJ2-7, is NAGVMQNPRHLVRRRGQEARLRCSPMKGHSHVYWYRQLPEEGLKFMVYLQKENIIDESGMPKERFSAEFPKEGPSILRIQQVVRGDSAAYFCASSRSGRAEEQYFGPGTRLTVT.